The present T cell receptor (beta chain) was sequenced within a study of regulatory T cells in long-lasting Graves disease. The junction had 9 bases not matched to a gene; V was cut back by 2 bases and J by 6 bases. CDR1 and CDR2 (germline): SGHNT, YYREEE (reference sequence). CDR3 length equals 15 residues. Study-level points and caveats: Under persistent disease, TRBV28, TRBJ1-2 and TRBJ2-5 were used preferentially.

Both iRepertoire HTBI primers and Arm-PCR of CDR3 regions were used to build the TCR beta libraries. MiXCR, run by TCRdb on the multiplex PCR reads, gives a single entry per CDR3 protein. The sample has 500,000 or so distinct CDR3 sequences; 15% to 20% are singletons. Documented time point: newly diagnosed GD, antithyroid drugs for less than 3 months. From PBMCs, RNA was extracted and then used to make the TCR library. A word on this clonotype: Its antigen remains unidentified.

This same sample was also part of a study on T cells in Graves' hyperthyroidism and ophthalmopathy. As that report states: No progression to ophthalmopathy during 18 months of follow-up defined stable disease. HTBI primers were employed in a first-round RT-PCR of the TCR CDR3.

The rearrangement joins TRBV5-4 to TRBJ1-1, with TRBD1 matching over 8 bases. The receptor comes from a middle-aged woman with Graves disease. The specimen was peripheral blood mononuclear cells (PBMCs), collected at new diagnosis, from a patient treated with antithyroid drugs. CDR3 coding DNA: TGTGCCAGCAGCTTAGATAGGACAGGGACCGCTGAAGCTTTCTTT. Protein: CASSLDRTGTAEAFF. Full variable domain (missing parts from reference TRBV5-4 and TRBJ1-1): ETGVTQSPTHLIKTRGQQVTLRCSSQSGHNTVSWYQQALGQGPQFIFQYYREEENGRGNFPPRFSGLQFPNYSSELNVNALELDDSALYLCASSLDRTGTAEAFFGQGTRLTVV.